This paragraph reports one T cell receptor (beta chain). Its antigen is not identified. Each of the sorted populations had a purity greater than 95%. These data belong to a study of beta chain features in type 1 diabetes. Study-level findings and limits: Moderately but significantly shorter TCRB CDR3s were found in Type 1 diabetes patients in all four CD4+ subsets. The naive, central memory and Treg TCRB repertoires showed an apparent similarity that was greater among patients than among healthy donors. Insertion counts at VDJ junctions were lower in type 1 diabetes patients, who also showed more deletions there.

This CDR3 has 17 amino acids. After removal of 4 bases from V and 1 base from J, the junction contained 9 bases not matched to a gene. Germline V gene sequence: CDR1 MDHEN, CDR2 SYDVKM. Reverse transcription of all isolated RNA meant that expressed TCRB transcripts were sequenced. Sequencing was performed with immunoSEQ multiplex PCR; in TCRdb, only in-frame clones are kept and a portion is missing. This table holds approximately 170,000 clones, less than 10% found once. J is TRBJ2-5 and V is TRBV28, with TRBD1 identical over 10 bases. This receptor was obtained from a man aged 18 to 29 with type 1 diabetes. Sequenced: central memory CD4+ T cells from blood. In nucleotides, the CDR3 is TGTGCCAGCAGTTCGCAACGGGACAGGGGACGCCAAGAGACCCAGTACTTC. Its translation: CASSSQRDRGRQETQYF.